The 9 T cell receptor beta chains reported below all come from one sample, sequenced in a study of blood T cell repertoires in COVID-19 (dated by TCRdb to the early 2020s). Libraries came from the immunoSEQ multiplex PCR assay. In TCRdb, the immuneACCESS table is reduced to in-frame sequences with V and J assigned. These tables do not hold every clone; where another copy was compared, an unresolved V gene accounts for under half, and the others remain unexplained. The sample profile shows some 220,000 clones; around three quarters of them were found once. The leading ten clones occupy 7.2% of the sample. The sequenced sample was peripheral blood. The receptors derive from a woman in her 70s with acute or convalescent COVID-19.

J is TRBJ2-7 and V is TRBV6-5; 9 nucleotides line up with TRBD1. Per the germline V gene, CDR1 is MNHEY and CDR2 is SVGAGI. V lost 6 bases and J lost 4; bases outside the gene matches: 7. The CDR3 contains 14 residues. The CDR3 protein is CASSSWDRAYEQYF. The CDR3 bases are TGTGCCAGCAGCTCCTGGGACAGGGCGTACGAGCAGTACTTC.

V gene TRBV11-2 combines with J gene TRBJ2-1, with 10 bases that match TRBD2. With V trimmed by 4 bases and J by 7 bases, 13 bases remained unmatched. The CDR3 has 17 amino acids. The germline V gene has CDR1 SGHAT and CDR2 FQNNGV. Here the CDR3 DNA reads TGTGCCAGCAGCTCATTAGGGCCAGCGGGGGGGCGTAATGAGCAGTTCTTC. Its translation: CASSSLGPAGGRNEQFF.

This rearrangement joins TRBV12-3 or TRBV12-4 to TRBJ2-7; no clear D gene. CDR3 length equals 12 residues. V was shortened by 3 bases and J by 5 bases, with 8 bases between the two germline ends. The CDR3 DNA follows: TGTGCCAGCAGTTTGAGTCTCCACGAGCAGTACTTC. This gives the protein CASSLSLHEQYF.

This rearrangement joins TRBV5-4 to TRBJ1-1, with D maybe TRBD1 (6 bases). Germline CDR1 SGHNT, CDR2 YYREEE (reference sequence). Between the trimmed V and J ends, which lost 0 bases and 3 bases, there was a span of 12 bases. CDR3 length: 15 residues. The CDR3 region has the DNA TGTGCCAGCAGCTTGGGACAGGCTAGGGACACTGAAGCTTTCTTT. Translated, it gives CASSLGQARDTEAFF.

The chain links TRBV11-2 to TRBJ1-4, with D possibly matching TRBD1 (6 bases). Trimming cost V 5 bases and J 8 bases, with 15 bases left between them. The CDR3 contains 14 residues. Germline values: CDR1 SGHAT, CDR2 FQNNGV. CDR3: CASSIRGGGEKLFF. The CDR3 DNA reads as TGTGCCAGCAGCATAAGGGGAGGGGGGGAAAAACTGTTTTTT. Looking up the rest from reference TRBV11-2 and TRBJ1-4 gives the full variable domain: EAGVAQSPRYKIIEKRQSVAFWCNPISGHATLYWYQQILGQGPKLLIQFQNNGVVDDSQLPKDRFSAERLKGVDSTLKIQPAKLEDSAVYLCASSIRGGGEKLFFGSGTQLSVL.

The chain recombines TRBV6-5 with TRBJ1-4, with 7 bases fitting TRBD1. This CDR3 comprises 15 residues. The ends lost 6 bases at V and 8 bases at J; junction bases unmatched: 12. Germline V gene sequence: CDR1 MNHEY, CDR2 SVGAGI. CDR3 residues: CASRHDGGDREKLFF. The CDR3, as DNA: TGTGCCAGCAGGCACGACGGGGGGGACAGAGAAAAACTGTTTTTT.

The chain combines TRBV19 with TRBJ1-3, with D perhaps TRBD1 (6 bases). CDR3 length: 15 residues. Deletions cut 6 bases from V and 0 bases from J, with 12 bases between. CDR1 and CDR2 (germline): LNHDA, SQIVND (reference sequence). The CDR3 coding sequence is TGTGCCAGTAGACCTTCGGACAGCTCTGGAAACACCATATATTTT. Protein sequence: CASRPSDSSGNTIYF.

This chain links TRBV19 with TRBJ1-5; possibly TRBD1 for D (5 bases). CDR1 and CDR2 from the germline V gene are LNHDA and SQIVND (reference sequence). This CDR3 contains 17 residues. Trimming pared 5 bases from V and 6 bases from J, leaving 23 bases between. The CDR3 DNA reads TGTGCCAGTAGTTTTCCATCCACCCAGGGATGGATTCAGCCCCAGCATTTT. This encodes CASSFPSTQGWIQPQHF.

The rearrangement joins TRBV7-9 to TRBJ1-5; TRBD1 is a possible D gene (6 bases). Trimming took off 5 bases at V and 1 base at J, with 15 bases between the two ends. Germline values: CDR1 SEHNR, CDR2 FQNEAQ (reference sequence). There are 16 residues in the CDR3. The CDR3 coding sequence is TGTGCCAGCAGCGATCCTACAGGGTACAGCAATCAGCCCCAGCATTTT. This sequence encodes CASSDPTGYSNQPQHF.